This T cell receptor (beta chain) originates from a study of Tregs in tolerant kidney transplant recipients. Unstimulated regulatory T cells (CD4+CD25+CD127-), CD4+CD25- non-regulatory cells, CD4 and CD8 cells were FACS-sorted from thawed PBMCs. To note about this clone: Its antigen is not identified.

Method: immunoSEQ multiplex PCR; TCRdb's copy keeps in-frame clones and lacks some. In the table there are approximately 93,000 clones, more than 85% of which are singletons. The germline gives CDR1 MDHEN, CDR2 SYDVKM. V dropped 5 bases and J dropped 8 bases, with 24 bases sitting between them. This CDR3 comprises 16 residues. Study-wide results and limits: This study did not directly address biological reproducibility.

This clonotype was sampled from a human donor who received a combined kidney and bone marrow transplant. The specimen was CD4+ T cells from blood, collected before the transplant. This rearrangement joins TRBV28 to TRBJ1-2; maybe TRBD1 (5 bases). The CDR3: CASSTRQTTEGGGYTF. Written as DNA, the CDR3 is TGTGCCAGCAGTACGCGACAGACAACCGAAGGTGGGGGCTACACCTTC.